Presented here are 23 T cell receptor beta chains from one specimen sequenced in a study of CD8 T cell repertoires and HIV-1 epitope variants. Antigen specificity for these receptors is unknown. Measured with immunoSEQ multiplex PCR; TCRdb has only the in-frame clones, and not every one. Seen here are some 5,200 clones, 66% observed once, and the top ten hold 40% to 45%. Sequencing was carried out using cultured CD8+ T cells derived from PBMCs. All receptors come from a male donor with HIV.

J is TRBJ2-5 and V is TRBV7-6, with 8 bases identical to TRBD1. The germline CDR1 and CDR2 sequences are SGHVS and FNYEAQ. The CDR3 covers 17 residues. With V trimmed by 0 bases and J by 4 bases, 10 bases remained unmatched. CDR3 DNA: TGTGCCAGCAGCTTAGCCCGGGACAGGAGTGGGAGAGAGACCCAGTACTTC. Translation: CASSLARDRSGRETQYF.

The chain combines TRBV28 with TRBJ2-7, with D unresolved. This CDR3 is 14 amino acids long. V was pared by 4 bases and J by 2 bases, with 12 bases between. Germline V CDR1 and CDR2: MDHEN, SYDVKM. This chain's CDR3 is CASSSDVSAYEQYF. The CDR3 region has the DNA TGTGCCAGCAGTTCAGATGTCTCGGCCTACGAGCAGTACTTC.

In DNA, the CDR3 is TGTGCCAGCAGCGTAGATCCAGGAAGGTCTGGAAACACCATATATTTT. It is translated as CASSVDPGRSGNTIYF. The V and J genes are TRBV9 and TRBJ1-3; no clear D. CDR1 and CDR2 from the germline V gene are SGDLS and YYNGEE. Trimming left V 0 bases short and J 1 base short, with 11 bases between. The CDR3 totals 16 residues.

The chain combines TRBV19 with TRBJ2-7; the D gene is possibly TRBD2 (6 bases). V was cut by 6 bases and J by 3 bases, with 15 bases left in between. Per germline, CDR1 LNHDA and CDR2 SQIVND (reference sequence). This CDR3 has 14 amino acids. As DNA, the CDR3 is TGTGCCAGTAGCTTTGATAGCGGTTTCTACGAGCAGTACTTC. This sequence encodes CASSFDSGFYEQYF.

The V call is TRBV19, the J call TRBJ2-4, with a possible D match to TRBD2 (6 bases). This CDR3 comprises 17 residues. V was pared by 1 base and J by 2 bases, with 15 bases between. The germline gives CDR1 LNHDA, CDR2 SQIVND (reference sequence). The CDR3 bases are TGTGCCAGTAGTATAGTTAGCGGCTTGGGCCCCAAAAACATTCAGTACTTC. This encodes CASSIVSGLGPKNIQYF.

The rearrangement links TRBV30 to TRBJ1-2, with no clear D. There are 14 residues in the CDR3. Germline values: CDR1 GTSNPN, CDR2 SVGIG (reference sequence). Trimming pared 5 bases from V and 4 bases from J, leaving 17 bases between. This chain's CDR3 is CAWEHFDTTYGYTF. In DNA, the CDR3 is TGTGCCTGGGAACATTTCGACACCACCTATGGCTACACCTTC.

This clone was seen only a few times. CDR3 loop: CASSPYSGVSYEQYF. Written as DNA, the CDR3 is TGTGCCAGCAGCCCATACTCAGGGGTCTCCTACGAGCAGTACTTC. This chain joins TRBV14 and TRBJ2-7; D is perhaps TRBD1 (6 bases). Germline V CDR1 and CDR2: SGHDN, FVKESK. CDR3 length: 15 residues. Trimming stripped 4 bases from V and 0 bases from J, with 13 bases between.

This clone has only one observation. The CDR3 loop reads CASSPPGLAGAGELFF. CDR3 nucleotide sequence: TGTGCCAGCAGCCCTCCGGGACTAGCGGGAGCCGGGGAGCTGTTTTTT. The rearrangement joins TRBV2 to TRBJ2-2; 14 bases match TRBD2. Germline loops: CDR1 SNHLY, CDR2 FYNNEI. V shed 6 bases, J shed 6 bases, and the junction held 6 bases outside the gene matches. The CDR3 runs to 16 residues.

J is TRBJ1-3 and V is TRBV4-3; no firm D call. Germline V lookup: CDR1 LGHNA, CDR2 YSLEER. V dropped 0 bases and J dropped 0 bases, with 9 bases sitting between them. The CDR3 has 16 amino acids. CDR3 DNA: TGCGCCAGCAGCCAAGACAAGACGAGCTCTGGAAACACCATATATTTT. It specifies CASSQDKTSSGNTIYF.

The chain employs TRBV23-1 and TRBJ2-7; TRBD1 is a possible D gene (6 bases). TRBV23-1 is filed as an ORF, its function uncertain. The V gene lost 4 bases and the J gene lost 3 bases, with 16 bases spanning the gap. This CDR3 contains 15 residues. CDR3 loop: CASSRGQPQDYEQYF. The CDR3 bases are TGCGCCAGCAGTCGCGGACAGCCCCAGGACTACGAGCAGTACTTC.

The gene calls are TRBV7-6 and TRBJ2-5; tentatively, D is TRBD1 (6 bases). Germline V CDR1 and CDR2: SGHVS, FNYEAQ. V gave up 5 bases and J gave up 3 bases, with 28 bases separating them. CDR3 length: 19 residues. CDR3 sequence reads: CASSPPFRGALYQEETQYF. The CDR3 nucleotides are TGTGCCAGCAGCCCCCCTTTCAGGGGTGCCCTTTATCAGGAAGAGACCCAGTACTTC.

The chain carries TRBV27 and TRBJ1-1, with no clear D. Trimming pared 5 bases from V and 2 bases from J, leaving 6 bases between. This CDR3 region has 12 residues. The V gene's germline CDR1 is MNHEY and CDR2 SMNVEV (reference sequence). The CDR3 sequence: CASSTGNTEAFF. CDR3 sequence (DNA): TGTGCCAGCAGTACGGGAAACACTGAAGCTTTCTTT.

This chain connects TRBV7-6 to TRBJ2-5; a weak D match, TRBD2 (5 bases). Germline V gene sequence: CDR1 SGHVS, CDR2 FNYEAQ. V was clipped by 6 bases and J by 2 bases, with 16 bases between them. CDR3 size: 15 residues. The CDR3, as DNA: TGTGCCAGCAGAAAGGACCCGGGATCGCAAGAGACCCAGTACTTC. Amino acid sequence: CASRKDPGSQETQYF.

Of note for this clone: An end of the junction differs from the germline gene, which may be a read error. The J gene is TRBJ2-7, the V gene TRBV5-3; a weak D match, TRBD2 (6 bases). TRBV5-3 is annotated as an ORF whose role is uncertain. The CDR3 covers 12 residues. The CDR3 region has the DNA TGTGCCAGCAGCTTACGAGCGGGCGAGCAGTACTTC. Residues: CASSLRAGEQYF.

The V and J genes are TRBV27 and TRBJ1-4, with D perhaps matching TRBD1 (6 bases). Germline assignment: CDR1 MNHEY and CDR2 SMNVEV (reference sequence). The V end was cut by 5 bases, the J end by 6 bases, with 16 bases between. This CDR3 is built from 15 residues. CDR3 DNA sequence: TGTGCCAGCAGTCCTTGGACAGATGAGGATGAAAAACTGTTTTTT. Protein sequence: CASSPWTDEDEKLFF.

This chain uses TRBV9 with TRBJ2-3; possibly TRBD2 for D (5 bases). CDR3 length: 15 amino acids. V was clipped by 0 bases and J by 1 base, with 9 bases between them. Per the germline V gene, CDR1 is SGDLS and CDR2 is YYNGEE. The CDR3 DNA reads TGTGCCAGCAGCGTAGGCGGGCGGGGCACAGATACGCAGTATTTT. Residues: CASSVGGRGTDTQYF.

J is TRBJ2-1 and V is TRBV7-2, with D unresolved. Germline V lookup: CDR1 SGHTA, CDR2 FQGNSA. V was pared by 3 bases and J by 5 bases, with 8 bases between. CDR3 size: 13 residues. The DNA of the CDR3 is TGTGCCAGCAGCTTCATGGTAGACAATGAGCAGTTCTTC. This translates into CASSFMVDNEQFF.

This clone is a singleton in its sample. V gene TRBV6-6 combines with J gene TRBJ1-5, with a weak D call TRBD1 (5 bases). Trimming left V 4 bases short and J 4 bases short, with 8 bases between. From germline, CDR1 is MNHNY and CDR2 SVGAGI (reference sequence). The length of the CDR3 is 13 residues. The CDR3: CASSSDMNQPQHF. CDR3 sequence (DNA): TGTGCCAGCAGTTCGGACATGAATCAGCCCCAGCATTTT.

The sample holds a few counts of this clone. CDR3 region: CSVIGQGLWEKFF. The CDR3 nucleotides are TGCAGCGTGATAGGACAGGGGCTTTGGGAAAAGTTCTTC. This rearrangement joins TRBV29-1 to TRBJ2-1, with 9 bases matching TRBD1. CDR3 size: 13 residues. V lost 6 bases to trimming and J lost 14 bases; unmatched junction nucleotides: 14. Germline loops: CDR1 SQVTM, CDR2 ANQGSEA.

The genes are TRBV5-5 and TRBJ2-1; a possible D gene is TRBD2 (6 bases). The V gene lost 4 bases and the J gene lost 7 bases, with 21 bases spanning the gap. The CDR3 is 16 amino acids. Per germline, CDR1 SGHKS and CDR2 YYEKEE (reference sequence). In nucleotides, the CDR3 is TGTGCCAGCAGCCACCCTGGGGACTCCTCGAAGAATGAGCAGTTCTTC. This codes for CASSHPGDSSKNEQFF.

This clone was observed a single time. The CDR3 DNA reads TGTGCCAGCACCTCCTTGACAGTGAACACTGAAGCTTTCTTT. Its translation: CASTSLTVNTEAFF. V usage is TRBV27 and J usage is TRBJ1-1; tentative D call: TRBD1 (5 bases). Germline V CDR1 and CDR2: MNHEY, SMNVEV (reference sequence). The CDR3 totals 14 residues. V was shortened by 7 bases and J by 0 bases, with 12 bases between the two germline ends.

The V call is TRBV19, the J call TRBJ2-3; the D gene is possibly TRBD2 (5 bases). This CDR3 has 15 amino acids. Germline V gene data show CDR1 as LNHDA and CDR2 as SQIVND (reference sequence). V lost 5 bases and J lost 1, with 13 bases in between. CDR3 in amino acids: CASSVLAQGTDTQYF. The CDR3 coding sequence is TGTGCCAGTAGTGTCCTAGCCCAGGGCACAGATACGCAGTATTTT.

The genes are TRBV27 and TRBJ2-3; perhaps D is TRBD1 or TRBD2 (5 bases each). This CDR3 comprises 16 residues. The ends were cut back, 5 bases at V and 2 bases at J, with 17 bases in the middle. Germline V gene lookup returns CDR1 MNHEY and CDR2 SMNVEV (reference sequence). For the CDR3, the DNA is TGTGCCAGCAGTCTTATGTTCGGGGCGCCCACAGATACGCAGTATTTT. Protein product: CASSLMFGAPTDTQYF.